The T cell receptor (beta chain) under discussion was sequenced for a study of blood T cell repertoires in COVID-19. Study at large: The samples span acute and convalescent COVID-19 from the United States, Italy and Spain.

In the authors' workflow: Nucleated cell number was recorded as an estimate derived from reference gene primer amplification. The table came from immunoSEQ multiplex PCR; TCRdb's copy has only in-frame clones and leaves some out. The V and J calls and clone size come from that table; D and trimming were worked out from the DNA. The sample has approximately 450,000 clones; roughly nine tenths are singletons. Germline CDR1 LGHDT, CDR2 YNNKEL (reference sequence). V was pared by 1 base and J by 0 bases, with 9 bases between. The CDR3 is made up of 15 amino acids. The chain uses TRBV3-1 (or the pseudogene TRBV3-2) and TRBJ1-1; D remains unclear. This clonotype was obtained from a man younger than 40 who had recovered from COVID-19. Source material: PBMCs or T cells enriched from blood (not recorded which). DNA for the CDR3: TGTGCCAGCAGCCAAGCTCTAACAGTGAACACTGAAGCTTTCTTT. Protein sequence: CASSQALTVNTEAFF.